This TCR beta chain is from a study of T cell repertoires in cytomegalovirus infection (dated by TCRdb to about 2019). About the full investigation: The HLA type of each donor mattered for the analysis, because public TCR beta signatures pointed to carriage of CMV infection along with the matching HLA type. Paper-wide results and their limitations: Cumulative frequency of public TCR beta family members discriminated carriers of CMV infection plus the relevant HLA type in this cohort and an independent roughly 340-donor cohort. In the ex vivo response, HLA-C-restricted CMV-specific TCR beta clonotypes were dominant, and in two of eight donors the single most frequent clonotype came from this HLA-C-restricted group.

This clonotype appeared a few times. Its recognized antigen is unknown. Nothing much larger sits one base from this clone, and base qualities are not available. The germline ends are 17 bases apart after V is trimmed by 4 bases and J by 5 bases. The CDR3 runs 15 amino acids, cysteine and phenylalanine included. Just CDR3 DNA is preserved here, 45 bases in frame from base 1. Data came from an Illumina HiSeq 1500. Through fastp at Q25 and MiXCR, TCRdb rebuilt clones from the public reads, retaining in-frame beta chains. Each CDR3 protein gets just one entry, which takes the most common genes and DNA from the rows behind it. The sample table lists fewer than 700,000 distinct CDR3 sequences, less than 25% of them with a count of one. In total, the top ten clones hold roughly 8% of the sample.

Specimen: CD8+ T cells from PBMCs. Recombination joined TRBV12-3 or TRBV12-4 with TRBJ1-2, with TRBD1 perhaps the D gene, on 5 matching bases. This clonotype was sampled from a human donor in good health (CMV status not recorded). Some clones in this sample may be carry-over from other donors' samples. The CDR3 amino acid sequence is: CASSSGRGLGYGYTF. The sequence in DNA is TGTGCCAGCAGTTCTGGACGGGGCCTGGGGTATGGCTACACCTTC.